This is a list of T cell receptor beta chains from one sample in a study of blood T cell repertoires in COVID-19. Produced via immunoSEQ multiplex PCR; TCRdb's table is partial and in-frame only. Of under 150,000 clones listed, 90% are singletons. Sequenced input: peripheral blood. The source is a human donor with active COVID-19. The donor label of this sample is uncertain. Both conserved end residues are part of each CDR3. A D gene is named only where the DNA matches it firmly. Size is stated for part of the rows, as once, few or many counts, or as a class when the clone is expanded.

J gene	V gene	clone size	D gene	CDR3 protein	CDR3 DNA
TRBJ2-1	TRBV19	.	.	CASRARGDEQFF	TGTGCCAGTAGGGCCAGGGGGGATGAGCAGTTCTTC
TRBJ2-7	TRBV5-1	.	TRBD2	CASSLGSSGIEQYF	TGCGCCAGCAGCCTAGGCTCTAGCGGGATCGAGCAGTACTTC
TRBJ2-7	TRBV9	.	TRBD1	CASSAFGQGANEQYF	TGTGCCAGCAGCGCCTTCGGACAGGGGGCAAACGAGCAGTACTTC
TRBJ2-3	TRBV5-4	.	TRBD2	CASSGPRRGANTDTQYF	TGTGCCAGCAGCGGGCCGCGGCGGGGGGCTAACACAGATACGCAGTATTTT
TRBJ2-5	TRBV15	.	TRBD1	CATSYRQGQETQYF	TGTGCCACCAGCTATCGACAGGGCCAAGAGACCCAGTACTTC
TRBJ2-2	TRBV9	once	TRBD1	CASSVMSMAGGPGELFF	TGTGCCAGCAGCGTAATGTCTATGGCAGGGGGCCCCGGGGAGCTGTTTTTT
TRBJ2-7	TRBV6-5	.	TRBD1	CASSPTGTGIHEQYF	TGTGCCAGCAGTCCGACCGGGACAGGTATCCACGAGCAGTACTTC
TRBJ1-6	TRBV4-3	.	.	CASSQDRAGTGSPLHF	TGCGCCAGCAGCCAAGACAGGGCGGGAACGGGTTCACCCCTCCACTTT
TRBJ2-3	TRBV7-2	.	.	CASSLPQGHLAQYF	TGTGCCAGCAGCTTGCCTCAGGGACACCTAGCACAGTATTTT
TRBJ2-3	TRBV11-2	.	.	CASSLTVGLQYF	TGTGCCAGCAGCTTGACAGTCGGCTTGCAGTATTTT
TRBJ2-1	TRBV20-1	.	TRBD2	CSASPSGGMSSYNEQFF	TGCAGTGCTAGTCCTAGCGGGGGCATGAGCTCCTACAATGAGCAGTTCTTC
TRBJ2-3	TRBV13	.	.	CASSGPPGAGTDTQYF	TGTGCCAGCAGCGGACCCCCTGGGGCGGGCACAGATACGCAGTATTTT
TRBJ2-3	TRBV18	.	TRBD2	CASSPPSGGAFSTDTQYF	TGTGCCAGCTCACCCCCTAGCGGGGGGGCGTTTAGCACAGATACGCAGTATTTT
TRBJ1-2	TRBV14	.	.	CASSQGRSYGYTF	TGTGCCAGCAGCCAAGGCAGGTCCTATGGCTACACCTTC
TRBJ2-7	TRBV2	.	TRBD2	CASSGGGSYEQYF	TGTGCCAGCAGCGGCGGGGGCTCCTACGAGCAGTACTTC
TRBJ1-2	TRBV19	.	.	CASSPEGRRGYTF	TGTGCCAGTAGTCCGGAGGGCCGACGCGGCTACACCTTC
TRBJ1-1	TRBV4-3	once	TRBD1	CASSPGQGAWAFF	TGCGCCAGCAGCCCAGGACAGGGGGCTTGGGCTTTCTTT
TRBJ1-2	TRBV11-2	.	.	CASSKHSTGPLGYTF	TGTGCCAGCAGCAAGCACTCGACAGGACCCCTAGGCTACACCTTC